This T cell receptor beta chain stems from a study of human T cells and chemical hapten exposure. Turning to the study itself: Patients additionally received therapeutic doses of diphenylcyclopropenone on the scalp once a week, and this continued throughout the roughly 26-week study. Patients, chiefly female, had alopecia areata, totalis or universalis.

Overall study findings and caveats: DPC sensitization produced no change in TCRs with frequency above 1 in 1000.

This clonotype appeared a few times. Its antigen remains unknown. As the library was built, unique molecular identifiers were attached to individual cDNA molecules. TCRdb redid the calling of the RACE reads with MiXCR, one entry per CDR3 protein. The sample carries more than 250,000 distinct CDR3 sequences, 7% to 10% recorded once. This sample's time point: pre-sensitization, week 0. Treatment specified: therapeutic diphenylcyclopropenone sensitization with weekly scalp DPC. The receptor's source is a woman between 35 and 50 years old with alopecia areata. Some clones in this sample may be carry-over from other donors' samples. The specimen comprised whole blood, sampled in connection with sensitization to the hapten diphenylcyclopropenone (DPC).

The CDR3 reads CASSLERDTYQPQHF. The CDR3 DNA reads as TGTGCCAGCAGCTTAGAACGGGACACGTATCAGCCCCAGCATTTT. This rearrangement joins TRBV7-2 to TRBJ1-5; a weak D match, TRBD1 (6 bases). The germline V and J ends were trimmed by 1 base and 5 bases, with 12 bases remaining between them. The length of the CDR3 is 15 residues. Per the germline V gene, CDR1 is SGHTA and CDR2 is FQGNSA.